The rows below give T cell receptor beta chains drawn from one sample of a study of regulatory and conventional T cells in RAG deficiency. The assay was immunoSEQ multiplex PCR, and TCRdb's table has in-frame clones only and misses some. In the table there are 34,000 or so clones, 70% to 90% of which are singletons. This sample was shared with a second study, whose subject was regulatory T cells.

Sequences were obtained from CD8+ T cells sorted from blood. These receptors were obtained from a human donor in good health. The CDR3 runs from the conserved cysteine through the conserved F or W. The order of the fields is clone size, D gene, V gene, J gene, CDR3 DNA, CDR3 protein. A D gene is named only where the DNA matches it firmly. Only some rows state a clone size, as once, few, many or a class for expanded clones.

clone size: .
D gene: TRBD1
V gene: TRBV29-1
J gene: TRBJ1-4
CDR3 DNA: TGCAGCGTGGACAGGGGGGGGGATGAAAAACTGTTTTTT
CDR3 protein: CSVDRGGDEKLFF

clone size: few
D gene: TRBD2
V gene: TRBV27
J gene: TRBJ2-1
CDR3 DNA: TGTGCCAGCAGACTAAGCGGGAGTACCTACAATGAGCAGTTCTTC
CDR3 protein: CASRLSGSTYNEQFF

clone size: once
D gene: .
V gene: TRBV4-2
J gene: TRBJ1-2
CDR3 DNA: TGTGCCAGCAGCCAAGTTCCCAGGGAGTCAGGGGACTATGGCTACACCTTC
CDR3 protein: CASSQVPRESGDYGYTF

clone size: .
D gene: TRBD1
V gene: TRBV13
J gene: TRBJ2-7
CDR3 DNA: TGTGCCAGCAGCGAGGGACAGAACTACGAGCAGTACTTC
CDR3 protein: CASSEGQNYEQYF

clone size: .
D gene: .
V gene: TRBV6-7
J gene: TRBJ2-7
CDR3 DNA: TGTGCCAGCAGCCACCCGGTACCCTACGAGCAGTACTTC
CDR3 protein: CASSHPVPYEQYF

clone size: .
D gene: .
V gene: TRBV18
J gene: TRBJ1-1
CDR3 DNA: TGTGCCAGCTCACGCTCGACAGAGAACACTGAAGCTTTCTTT
CDR3 protein: CASSRSTENTEAFF

clone size: once
D gene: TRBD1
V gene: TRBV9
J gene: TRBJ1-6
CDR3 DNA: TGTGCCAGCAGCATCCGGGACAGCAATTCACCCCTCCACTTT
CDR3 protein: CASSIRDSNSPLHF

clone size: .
D gene: TRBD2
V gene: TRBV5-5
J gene: TRBJ2-4
CDR3 DNA: TGTGCCAGCATCCCTGGCGCTAGCGGGAGCCCCGCCAAAAACATTCAGTACTTC
CDR3 protein: CASIPGASGSPAKNIQYF

clone size: .
D gene: TRBD1
V gene: TRBV5-6
J gene: TRBJ1-6
CDR3 DNA: TGTGCCAGCAGCTCCAGACAGGGGACACCCCTCCACTTT
CDR3 protein: CASSSRQGTPLHF

clone size: .
D gene: TRBD1
V gene: TRBV29-1
J gene: TRBJ1-1
CDR3 DNA: TGCAAGACAGGGACGAACACTGAAGCTTTCTTT
CDR3 protein: CKTGTNTEAFF

clone size: .
D gene: TRBD2
V gene: TRBV9
J gene: TRBJ2-5
CDR3 DNA: TGTGCCAGCTCCCGACTAGCAGAGGAGACCCAGTACTTC
CDR3 protein: CASSRLAEETQYF

clone size: .
D gene: .
V gene: TRBV18
J gene: TRBJ2-1
CDR3 DNA: TGTGCCAGCTCACTACCACGCTCCTACAATGAGCAGTTCTTC
CDR3 protein: CASSLPRSYNEQFF

clone size: .
D gene: TRBD2
V gene: TRBV2
J gene: TRBJ2-1
CDR3 DNA: TGTGCCACCGGGACTAGCGGGAGTAACGAGCAGTTCTTC
CDR3 protein: CATGTSGSNEQFF

clone size: .
D gene: TRBD1
V gene: TRBV6-6
J gene: TRBJ1-2
CDR3 DNA: TGTGCCAGCGCCCCAGGGGGCTTAAATGGCTACACCTTC
CDR3 protein: CASAPGGLNGYTF

clone size: .
D gene: TRBD1
V gene: TRBV18
J gene: TRBJ2-7
CDR3 DNA: TGTGCCAGCTCACCACTCCCCGGGACAGGGAGCTCCTACGAGCAGTACTTC
CDR3 protein: CASSPLPGTGSSYEQYF

clone size: .
D gene: .
V gene: TRBV9
J gene: TRBJ1-2
CDR3 DNA: TGTGCCAGCAGAGGGGAAGGCTATGGCTACACCTTC
CDR3 protein: CASRGEGYGYTF

clone size: .
D gene: TRBD2
V gene: TRBV10-2
J gene: TRBJ2-1
CDR3 DNA: TGCGCCAGCAGTGATTTAGGGACTAGTTTCTTC
CDR3 protein: CASSDLGTSFF

clone size: .
D gene: .
V gene: TRBV6-5
J gene: TRBJ1-2
CDR3 DNA: TGTGCCAGCAGTTACGACTACAAGAACTATGGCTACACCTTC
CDR3 protein: CASSYDYKNYGYTF

clone size: .
D gene: TRBD1
V gene: TRBV6-1
J gene: TRBJ2-3
CDR3 DNA: TGTGCCAGCAGTGAAGGGACAGGGGTAGATACGCAGTATTTT
CDR3 protein: CASSEGTGVDTQYF

clone size: .
D gene: .
V gene: TRBV5-6
J gene: TRBJ2-7
CDR3 DNA: TGTGCCAGCAGCTCTAAGAGGGCCTACGAGCAGTACTTC
CDR3 protein: CASSSKRAYEQYF

clone size: .
D gene: .
V gene: TRBV6-8
J gene: TRBJ1-2
CDR3 DNA: TGTGCCAGCAGGGTCCTGGGAGGCTACACCTTC
CDR3 protein: CASRVLGGYTF

clone size: few
D gene: .
V gene: TRBV7-9
J gene: TRBJ2-7
CDR3 DNA: TGTGCCAGCAGCTCCCGGGGTAGCGACGCTACCTACGAGCAGTACTTC
CDR3 protein: CASSSRGSDATYEQYF

clone size: .
D gene: .
V gene: TRBV29-1
J gene: TRBJ2-7
CDR3 DNA: TGCAGCGTTGAATATGAACCCTACGAGCAGTACTTC
CDR3 protein: CSVEYEPYEQYF

clone size: .
D gene: .
V gene: TRBV30
J gene: TRBJ1-4
CDR3 DNA: TGTGCCTGGAGGAGGGGGATGTCAACTAATGAAAAACTGTTTTTT
CDR3 protein: CAWRRGMSTNEKLFF

clone size: .
D gene: .
V gene: TRBV7-8
J gene: TRBJ2-1
CDR3 DNA: TGTGCCAGCAGCCTCGGACACAACAATGAGCAGTTCTTC
CDR3 protein: CASSLGHNNEQFF

clone size: .
D gene: TRBD1
V gene: TRBV6-1
J gene: TRBJ2-1
CDR3 DNA: TGTGCCAGCAGTGATCGCGCGAGGACAGGGGCCTTCCGCTCCAATGAGCAGTTCTTC
CDR3 protein: CASSDRARTGAFRSNEQFF

clone size: .
D gene: .
V gene: TRBV2
J gene: TRBJ2-3
CDR3 DNA: TGTGCCAGCAGTGAAGCGTCCAGGGGACTAGATACGCAGTATTTT
CDR3 protein: CASSEASRGLDTQYF

clone size: .
D gene: .
V gene: TRBV5-1
J gene: TRBJ1-3
CDR3 DNA: TGCGCCAGCAGCTTGGGTACAGGAGTATCTGGAAACACCATATATTTT
CDR3 protein: CASSLGTGVSGNTIYF

clone size: .
D gene: TRBD2
V gene: TRBV29-1
J gene: TRBJ2-1
CDR3 DNA: TGCAGCGTAGCTGACTTTCAGCGGGAGGCCCCGAGCTCCTACAATGAGCAGTTCTTC
CDR3 protein: CSVADFQREAPSSYNEQFF

clone size: .
D gene: TRBD1
V gene: TRBV28
J gene: TRBJ2-7
CDR3 DNA: TGTGCCAGCAGTTTCAGGGGGCCAGGCGAGCAGTACTTC
CDR3 protein: CASSFRGPGEQYF

clone size: once
D gene: TRBD2
V gene: TRBV19
J gene: TRBJ2-1
CDR3 DNA: TGTGCCAGTAGTCCGACTAGCGGGGTTGGTGAGCAGTTCTTC
CDR3 protein: CASSPTSGVGEQFF

clone size: once
D gene: TRBD1
V gene: TRBV15
J gene: TRBJ2-3
CDR3 DNA: TGTGCCACCAGCAGAGAAAAGGGGGCCCCAGATACGCAGTATTTT
CDR3 protein: CATSREKGAPDTQYF

clone size: .
D gene: .
V gene: TRBV6-1
J gene: TRBJ2-4
CDR3 DNA: TGTGCCAGCAGTCCGGGCCCACGGGGGAGAGGGATTCAGTACTTC
CDR3 protein: CASSPGPRGRGIQYF

clone size: .
D gene: TRBD2
V gene: TRBV9
J gene: TRBJ2-3
CDR3 DNA: TGTGCCAGCAGCGTGTCGGGAGGGCACACAGATACGCAGTATTTT
CDR3 protein: CASSVSGGHTDTQYF

clone size: .
D gene: TRBD1
V gene: TRBV5-1
J gene: TRBJ1-1
CDR3 DNA: TGCGCCAGCAGCTTGGAAGGGACAGGGTTGGGCACTGAAGCTTTCTTT
CDR3 protein: CASSLEGTGLGTEAFF

clone size: .
D gene: TRBD2
V gene: TRBV5-1
J gene: TRBJ2-3
CDR3 DNA: TGCGCCAGCAGCTTGGCGGGACTAGCGACAGATACGCAGTATTTT
CDR3 protein: CASSLAGLATDTQYF

clone size: .
D gene: .
V gene: TRBV5-1
J gene: TRBJ1-5
CDR3 DNA: TGCGCCAGCAGCTGGGGAATCGGTCAGCCCCAGCATTTT
CDR3 protein: CASSWGIGQPQHF

clone size: .
D gene: .
V gene: TRBV18
J gene: TRBJ1-1
CDR3 DNA: TGTGCCAGCTCACCCCGGACACAATATAACACTGAAGCTTTCTTT
CDR3 protein: CASSPRTQYNTEAFF

clone size: .
D gene: .
V gene: TRBV10-1
J gene: TRBJ2-1
CDR3 DNA: TGCGCCAGCACCGATAGTGGGGACAATGAGCAGTTCTTC
CDR3 protein: CASTDSGDNEQFF

clone size: .
D gene: TRBD1
V gene: TRBV10-3
J gene: TRBJ2-5
CDR3 DNA: TGTGCCATCAGCTGGGACAGTAATCAAGAGACCCAGTACTTC
CDR3 protein: CAISWDSNQETQYF

clone size: .
D gene: TRBD1
V gene: TRBV27
J gene: TRBJ1-2
CDR3 DNA: TGTGCCAGCAGTTTATTGGCAGGGGGTAAAGGCTACACCTTC
CDR3 protein: CASSLLAGGKGYTF

clone size: .
D gene: .
V gene: TRBV6-1
J gene: TRBJ1-6
CDR3 DNA: TGTGCCAGCAGCGAGGGAAATTCACCCCTCCACTTT
CDR3 protein: CASSEGNSPLHF

clone size: .
D gene: TRBD2
V gene: TRBV5-4
J gene: TRBJ2-3
CDR3 DNA: TGTGCCGGCAAGCTAGCGGGGGGGGATACGCAGTATTTT
CDR3 protein: CAGKLAGGDTQYF

clone size: .
D gene: TRBD1
V gene: TRBV9
J gene: TRBJ1-1
CDR3 DNA: TGTGCCAGCAGCGCGGGACAGTCCATGAACACTGAAGCTTTCTTT
CDR3 protein: CASSAGQSMNTEAFF

clone size: .
D gene: .
V gene: TRBV9
J gene: TRBJ2-1
CDR3 DNA: TGTGCCAGCAGCGTGGACTCTCCCGGGGGGCTCAATGAGCAGTTCTTC
CDR3 protein: CASSVDSPGGLNEQFF

clone size: once
D gene: TRBD1
V gene: TRBV10-3
J gene: TRBJ1-2
CDR3 DNA: TGTGCCATCAGTGAATGGACAGGGAACTATGGCTACACCTTC
CDR3 protein: CAISEWTGNYGYTF

clone size: once
D gene: .
V gene: TRBV5-1
J gene: TRBJ2-5
CDR3 DNA: TGCGCCAGCAGCTTGGAGGGGGGGCTGCAGGAGACCCAGTACTTC
CDR3 protein: CASSLEGGLQETQYF

clone size: .
D gene: TRBD1
V gene: TRBV12-5
J gene: TRBJ1-1
CDR3 DNA: TGTGCTAGTGGTTTCGGACAGGGACGGGGAACTGAAGCTTTCTTT
CDR3 protein: CASGFGQGRGTEAFF

clone size: .
D gene: TRBD2
V gene: TRBV19
J gene: TRBJ2-2
CDR3 DNA: TGTGCCAGTAGTGCTACGAGAGGACCGCGGGGGAGCGGGGAGCTGTTTTTT
CDR3 protein: CASSATRGPRGSGELFF

clone size: .
D gene: .
V gene: TRBV5-4
J gene: TRBJ2-3
CDR3 DNA: TGTGCCAGCAGCTCACGCGTAGAAGATACGCAGTATTTT
CDR3 protein: CASSSRVEDTQYF

clone size: few
D gene: .
V gene: TRBV11-2
J gene: TRBJ2-7
CDR3 DNA: TGTGCCAGCAGCTTGGACAGTCAGAGCTCCTACGAGCAGTACTTC
CDR3 protein: CASSLDSQSSYEQYF

clone size: .
D gene: .
V gene: TRBV7-2
J gene: TRBJ2-3
CDR3 DNA: TGTGCCAGCAGTGAATATAGCACAGATACGCAGTATTTT
CDR3 protein: CASSEYSTDTQYF

clone size: once
D gene: .
V gene: TRBV11-2
J gene: TRBJ1-6
CDR3 DNA: TGTGCCAGCAGCTTTGGAACGACCTATAATTCACCCCTCCACTTT
CDR3 protein: CASSFGTTYNSPLHF

clone size: .
D gene: TRBD1
V gene: TRBV5-1
J gene: TRBJ2-7
CDR3 DNA: TGCGCCAGCAGCTTGGGGACAGGGGAATCCTACGAGCAGTACTTC
CDR3 protein: CASSLGTGESYEQYF

clone size: .
D gene: .
V gene: TRBV30
J gene: TRBJ2-1
CDR3 DNA: TGTGCCTGGAGTCCTCTAAGCTATTATGAGCAGTTCTTC
CDR3 protein: CAWSPLSYYEQFF

clone size: once
D gene: .
V gene: TRBV19
J gene: TRBJ2-7
CDR3 DNA: TGTGCCAGTAGTCCCCAGGGGGGGAGGTCCTACGAGCAGTACTTC
CDR3 protein: CASSPQGGRSYEQYF

clone size: .
D gene: .
V gene: TRBV6-5
J gene: TRBJ2-3
CDR3 DNA: TGTGCCAGCAGTTTGGGAAATCCGGTAGATACGCAGTATTTT
CDR3 protein: CASSLGNPVDTQYF

clone size: once
D gene: .
V gene: TRBV9
J gene: TRBJ1-1
CDR3 DNA: TGTGCCAGCAGCGTAGTAATGGGGACTGAAGCTTTCTTT
CDR3 protein: CASSVVMGTEAFF

clone size: .
D gene: .
V gene: TRBV7-9
J gene: TRBJ2-1
CDR3 DNA: TGTGCCAGCAGCTTAAGGCTAGAGGTTGGGAATGAGCAGTTCTTC
CDR3 protein: CASSLRLEVGNEQFF

clone size: .
D gene: .
V gene: TRBV15
J gene: TRBJ1-2
CDR3 DNA: TGTGCCACCAGCCAATCCTGGGGTAGGGACCTGGACTATGGCTACACCTTC
CDR3 protein: CATSQSWGRDLDYGYTF